This T cell receptor (beta chain) was sequenced during a study of blood T cell repertoires in COVID-19. Generated by immunoSEQ multiplex PCR, the TCRdb table keeps only in-frame clones and is missing some. The sample contains 110,000 to 150,000 clones, about 79% of which appear only once. Sequenced sample: PBMCs or T cells enriched from blood (not recorded which). This clonotype originated in a man aged 50 or older who had recovered from COVID-19.

The CDR3 protein is CASSPVTGQGNEKLFF. As DNA, the CDR3 is TGTGCCAGCTCACCTGTAACGGGACAGGGTAATGAAAAACTGTTTTTT. The gene calls are TRBV18 and TRBJ1-4, with 9 positions matching TRBD1. V was clipped by 3 bases and J by 4 bases; unmatched bases: 6. Germline V gene sequence: CDR1 KGHSH, CDR2 LQKENI. This CDR3 has 16 amino acids.